Listed below are T cell receptor beta chains from one sample, sequenced in a study of shared clonotypes between healthy human individuals. TCRdb's table, derived via immunoSEQ multiplex PCR, lists solely in-frame clones and lacks some. The table records approximately 2.5 million clones, roughly 93% of them present only once. The sequenced material came from naive CD4+ T cells from PBMCs. The receptor set was obtained from a man aged 18 to 30 in good health. Some clones in this sample may be carry-over from other donors' samples. Each CDR3 is given with its conserved first and last residue. The D gene is left open where the match is weak. The listing skips clone size in some rows; elsewhere it reads once, few, many or a size class.

d_call clone_size j_call v_call cdr3_nt cdr3_aa
- once TRBJ1-5 TRBV6-6 TGTGCCAGCAGTTACCTCAATCAGCCCCAGCATTTT CASSYLNQPQHF
- - TRBJ1-5 TRBV2 TGTGCCAGCAGCCGTATCAATCAGCCCCAGCATTTT CASSRINQPQHF
TRBD2 once TRBJ2-1 TRBV5-4 TGTGCCAGCAGCTTCCCGGGGGGGGCGAGCTCCTACAATGAGCAGTTCTTC CASSFPGGASSYNEQFF
TRBD1 - TRBJ2-2 TRBV7-8 TGTGCCAGCAGCTTGGCGGGACAGGGGTTTAACACCGGGGAGCTGTTTTTT CASSLAGQGFNTGELFF
TRBD1 once TRBJ1-6 TRBV4-3 TGCGCCAGCAGCCAAGATCCCGTTGGGACAGGCGGATCACCCCTCCACTTT CASSQDPVGTGGSPLHF
- - TRBJ1-1 TRBV15 TGTGCCACCAGCAGAGTCCCCGTGTCTGAAGCTTTCTTT CATSRVPVSEAFF
- - TRBJ2-2 TRBV5-8 TGTGCCAGCGCAGCGGCCCCGGGTCTCGCCGGGGAGCTGTTTTTT CASAAAPGLAGELFF
TRBD1 - TRBJ2-2 TRBV10-2 TGCGCCAGCAGTCCCACGGGACAGGGTAACACCGGGGAGCTGTTTTTT CASSPTGQGNTGELFF
- - TRBJ1-3 TRBV2 TGTGCCAGCTCCAACGGGGGCGCGACTGGAAACACCATATATTTT CASSNGGATGNTIYF
- - TRBJ1-2 TRBV28 TGTGCCAGCAGTCTGGACACCTACTATGGCTACACCTTC CASSLDTYYGYTF
- - TRBJ2-2 TRBV7-3 TGTGCCAGCAGCTTTCAAGGGGCGCGGGTTTCCGGGGAGCTGTTTTTT CASSFQGARVSGELFF
TRBD2 - TRBJ2-3 TRBV7-3 TGTGCCAGCAGCTTTGGCCTAGCGGGTAGCACAGATACGCAGTATTTT CASSFGLAGSTDTQYF
- once TRBJ1-5 TRBV5-6 TGTGCCAGCAGCTTGGGGACAGATGTAGGAAATCAGCCCCAGCATTTT CASSLGTDVGNQPQHF
- - TRBJ1-3 TRBV19 TGTGCCAGTAGTACGACCCTATACTCTGGAAACACCATATATTTT CASSTTLYSGNTIYF
TRBD2 - TRBJ2-2 TRBV11-2 TGTGCCACTCTAGGGACTAGGTACACCGGGGAGCTGTTTTTT CATLGTRYTGELFF
TRBD2 - TRBJ2-3 TRBV19 TGTGCCAGTAGTTTGGCTAGCGGGAGCCTCACAGATACGCAGTATTTT CASSLASGSLTDTQYF
TRBD1 - TRBJ1-2 TRBV5-4 TGTGCCAGCAGCTGGACAGGGGGGAACTATGGCTACACCTTC CASSWTGGNYGYTF
- - TRBJ2-2 TRBV19 TGTGCCAGTAGTATTAGAAGCGGTTCAACCGGGGAGCTGTTTTTT CASSIRSGSTGELFF
- - TRBJ2-3 TRBV11-3 TGTGCCAGCAGCTCCCGGCTTAGGGATACGCAGTATTTT CASSSRLRDTQYF
- few TRBJ2-2 TRBV30 TGTGCCTGGAGAGGGACCATCAGGACCGGGGAGCTGTTTTTT CAWRGTIRTGELFF
- few TRBJ1-1 TRBV9 TGTGCCAGCAGGAGGGACATGAACACTGAAGCTTTCTTT CASRRDMNTEAFF
- - TRBJ1-4 TRBV7-2 TGTGCCAGCAGCTTAAGTGGAACAACTAATGAAAAACTGTTTTTT CASSLSGTTNEKLFF
TRBD2 - TRBJ2-7 TRBV30 TGTGCCTGGACCCCAGGACTAGCGGTTTCCTACGAGCAGTACTTC CAWTPGLAVSYEQYF
- - TRBJ1-2 TRBV27 TGTGCCAGCAGGTTTCAAGGACGGAGGAACTATGGCTACACCTTC CASRFQGRRNYGYTF
TRBD2 - TRBJ2-3 TRBV10-3 TGTGCCATCAGCCCGAACCCGGGGCTAGCGGGAGGGATAAAGTATTTT CAISPNPGLAGGIKYF
TRBD1 once TRBJ1-2 TRBV6-4 TGTGCCAGCAGACCCGGCGGAGGGACAGTTTACGGCTACACCTTC CASRPGGGTVYGYTF
TRBD2 - TRBJ2-7 TRBV2 TGTGCCAGCAGTGAGCTAGCGGGACACTACGAGCAGTACTTC CASSELAGHYEQYF
- - TRBJ1-3 TRBV18 TGTGCCAGCTCACCAAACAGGATCTCTGGAAACACCATATATTTT CASSPNRISGNTIYF
- - TRBJ2-7 TRBV6-6 TGTGCCAGCAGTTACCCGGGGTCTTCCTACGAGCAGTACTTC CASSYPGSSYEQYF
TRBD2 - TRBJ2-1 TRBV18 TGTGCCAGCTCACCACCGAGGACGGGAGGGCCGGGTAATGAGCAGTTCTTC CASSPPRTGGPGNEQFF
TRBD2 - TRBJ2-1 TRBV11-3 TGTGCCAGCAGCTTAGGGGCTAGCGGGACCGAGCAGTTCTTC CASSLGASGTEQFF
- - TRBJ2-7 TRBV5-4 TGTGCCAGCAGCTTACGGGCCTCCGGCGCCTACGAGCAGTACTTC CASSLRASGAYEQYF
- - TRBJ2-4 TRBV5-1 TGCGCCAGCAGCTTGGTGGGAGAAAACATTCAGTACTTC CASSLVGENIQYF
- - TRBJ2-7 TRBV28 TGTGCCAGCAGTGGGGACACCCTCGGTGACTACGAGCAGTACTTC CASSGDTLGDYEQYF
- - TRBJ2-1 TRBV5-1 TGCGCCAGCAGCTCGGGACCGACTGGTAATGAGCAGTTCTTC CASSSGPTGNEQFF
- - TRBJ2-3 TRBV6-1 TGTGCCAGCAGAGCCTCGGGGGGCACAGATACGCAGTATTTT CASRASGGTDTQYF
- - TRBJ1-3 TRBV2 TGTGCCAGCAGTGAAGCAACCGCTGGAAACACCATATATTTT CASSEATAGNTIYF